The clone carrying this TCR beta chain was observed many times. This record belongs to a study of shared clonotypes between healthy human individuals. Clones were sequenced by immunoSEQ multiplex PCR, and TCRdb holds only the in-frame ones, with some missing. The profile shows some 480,000 clones, around 80% of them singletons. This sequence was found in a woman aged 40 to 50 in good health. Some clones in this sample may be carry-over from other donors' samples. The sequencing sample was made of PBMCs.

Written as DNA, the CDR3 is TGTGCCAGCAGTGTGGCCGCCGGGGAGCTGTTTTTT. It specifies CASSVAAGELFF. This chain links TRBV2 with TRBJ2-2; D remains unclear. Germline values: CDR1 SNHLY, CDR2 FYNNEI. The CDR3 contains 12 residues. Trimming removed 4 bases from V and 6 bases from J, with 6 bases in between.